This TCR beta chain originates from a study of T cell changes during pregnancy in multiple sclerosis. Libraries were prepared by immunoSEQ multiplex PCR; TCRdb keeps only in-frame clonotypes and omits some of them. The sample holds about 44,000 clones; around 89% are singletons and the top ten take approximately 1.1%. The CDR3 has 20 residues. The V gene's germline CDR1 is LNHDA and CDR2 SQIVND (reference sequence). V lost 4 bases and J lost 0; bases outside the gene matches: 18. V and J are TRBV19 and TRBJ2-3; 8 positions match TRBD2. The specimen was CD4+ T cells from peripheral blood mononuclear cells, collected after pregnancy. This clonotype originated in a female donor with multiple sclerosis, enrolled in a pregnancy study. DNA for the CDR3: TGTGCCAGTAGTAAGGGCCTGGCGGTCTCTAGCGGGCAAAGCACAGATACGCAGTATTTT. It codes for CASSKGLAVSSGQSTDTQYF.